The clone carrying this T cell receptor (beta chain) was detected ten times or more. The data are from a study of regulatory T cells in long-lasting Graves disease. Trimming removed 4 bases from V and 6 bases from J, with 13 bases in between. The V gene's germline CDR1 is KGHSH and CDR2 LQKENI. This CDR3 has 14 residues. The TCR beta library used iRepertoire HTBI primers with Arm-PCR amplification of CDR3. MiXCR was run by TCRdb on the multiplex PCR reads, yielding one entry per CDR3 protein. Of a few hundred thousand distinct CDR3 sequences listed, roughly a fifth were seen once; the top ten hold approximately 15%. The time point is: newly diagnosed GD, antithyroid drugs for less than 3 months. PBMC-extracted RNA yielded the TCR library.

The TCR was taken from a female donor with Graves disease. V gene TRBV18 combines with J gene TRBJ2-1; D gene uncertain. The input for sequencing was peripheral blood mononuclear cells (PBMCs), taken at new diagnosis, from a patient treated with antithyroid drugs. The CDR3 here is CASSLGSQINEQFF. Written as DNA, the CDR3 is TGTGCCAGCTCACTAGGATCACAGATCAATGAGCAGTTCTTC.